This T cell receptor beta chain comes out of a study of T cells in localized non-small cell lung cancer. Overall study results and limits: A raised T cell density in blood coincided with lengthier overall survival. Maximal T cell clonality occurred in uninvolved adjacent lung, with tumor ranking below it.

TCRdb keeps only in-frame clones here, not all; method: immunoSEQ multiplex PCR. The sample consists of some 52,000 clones, 86% of them appearing once. On this clone: Its antigen is still unknown.

Germline CDR1 reads SGDLS; CDR2 reads YYNGEE. The CDR3 is 14 residues long. V was clipped by 0 bases and J by 1 base, with 5 bases between them. Sequencing was performed on peripheral blood, taken before any cancer treatment. The TCR originated in a male donor older than 55 with stage III squamous cell lung carcinoma. The rearrangement links TRBV9 to TRBJ1-3; D is uncertain. The CDR3 is CASSVGSSGNTIYF. CDR3 in DNA: TGTGCCAGCAGCGTAGGAAGTTCTGGAAACACCATATATTTT. Combining the CDR3 with reference TRBV9 and TRBJ1-3 gives the whole variable domain DSGVTQTPKHLITATGQRVTLRCSPRSGDLSVYWYQQSLDQGLQFLIQYYNGEERAKGNILERFSAQQFPDLHSELNLSSLELGDSALYFCASSVGSSGNTIYFGEGSWLTVV.